This TCR delta chain was identified in a study of γδ T cells in repeated Plasmodium falciparum infection. Study overall: Timepoints: baseline, immediately before selected infections, and 21 days after every infection.

This CDR3 region has 23 residues. CDR1 TVYSNPD and CDR2 GDNSRS come from the germline V gene (reference sequence). TCRdb redid the clone calls on the multiplex PCR reads with CATT. Of about 51,000 delta-chain clones in the sample, roughly 2% were seen once. With regard to this clone: TCRdb has a much larger clone's protein, which differs at residue 20 from the translation of this DNA, likely because of a read error; what is shown is the protein translated from the DNA.

Gammadelta T cells were flow-sorted from PBMC into Vgamma9/Vdelta2+ and Vdelta2-negative populations for bulk analysis. The source of this sequence is a pool of human donors (malaria-infected and uninfected, not separated). The source material was gamma-delta T cells from blood. V gene TRDV3 combines with J gene TRDJ4; tentative D call: TRDD3 (6 bases). The J gene, missing from TCRdb, was assigned here through DNA to germline matching. The DNA of the CDR3 is TGTGCCTTTTCCTCTAAGATTAAGCTTTGGGTCTACTTGCGGGGGAGATGTACCAGACACCTGATCTTT. Protein product: CAFSSKIKLWVYLRGRCTRHLIF. Drawing the rest from reference TRDV3 and TRDJ4, the complete variable domain is CDKVTQSSPDQTVASGSEVVLLCTYDTVYSNPDLFWYRIRPDYSFQFVFYGDNSRSEGADFTQGRFSVKHILTQKAFHLVISPVRTEDSATYYCAFSSKIKLWVYLRGRCTRHLIFGKGTYLEVQQ.